This T cell receptor (beta chain) emerged from a study of control samples from healthy donors and cancer patients. The data were produced by immunoSEQ multiplex PCR, yet TCRdb's version contains in-frame clones alone and is incomplete. The sample yields some 80,000 clones, roughly 89% seen once. The V gene's germline CDR1 is SGHNT and CDR2 YENEEA. V lost 2 bases and J 4 bases, leaving 8 bases between the germline ends. The CDR3 spans 13 residues. Sequenced: PBMCs. The rearrangement joins TRBV11-3 to TRBJ1-1; D is unclear. The sequence was obtained from a woman aged 55 to 70 with head and neck cancer. This chain's CDR3 is CASSLYPATEAFF. The CDR3 DNA reads TGTGCCAGCAGCTTATACCCGGCCACTGAAGCTTTCTTT. Full variable domain (remainder filled in from reference TRBV11-3 and TRBJ1-1): EAGVVQSPRYKIIEKKQPVAFWCNPISGHNTLYWYLQNLGQGPELLIRYENEEAVDDSQLPKDRFSAERLKGVDSTLKIQPAELGDSAVYLCASSLYPATEAFFGQGTRLTVV.